These T cell receptor beta chains were read from a single sample in a study of T cell responses to AZD1222 COVID-19 vaccine. Profiling relied on immunoSEQ multiplex PCR, and the TCRdb table lists in-frame clones only, not all of them. The sample lists about 100,000 clones; approximately 91% were seen once. The sample consisted of peripheral blood, taken on day 0 of AZD1222 vaccination. The receptors stem from an adult in good health. The CDR3 runs from the conserved cysteine through the conserved F or W. The order of the fields is CDR3 protein, CDR3 DNA, D gene, J gene, clone size, V gene, CDR3 length. D genes are given only for firm matches. A row's size may be missing; if present it is once, few, many or a size class.

CDR3 protein: CASSQSAGAYEQYF
CDR3 DNA: TGTGCCAGCAGCCAATCAGCGGGGGCATACGAGCAGTACTTC
D gene: TRBD2
J gene: TRBJ2-7
clone size: NA
V gene: TRBV3-1/TRBV3-2
CDR3 length: 14

CDR3 protein: CASSSRGVSGNTIYF
CDR3 DNA: TGCGCCAGCAGCTCCCGCGGAGTCTCTGGAAACACCATATATTTT
D gene: NA
J gene: TRBJ1-3
clone size: few
V gene: TRBV5-1
CDR3 length: 15

CDR3 protein: CASSYPTGGTGELFF
CDR3 DNA: TGTGCCAGCAGCTACCCGACAGGGGGCACCGGGGAGCTGTTTTTT
D gene: TRBD1
J gene: TRBJ2-2
clone size: once
V gene: TRBV5-4
CDR3 length: 15

CDR3 protein: CAISESAGSYNEQFF
CDR3 DNA: TGTGCCATCAGTGAGTCGGCGGGATCCTACAATGAGCAGTTCTTC
D gene: NA
J gene: TRBJ2-1
clone size: NA
V gene: TRBV10-3
CDR3 length: 15

CDR3 protein: CASSPRLAGVYNEQFF
CDR3 DNA: TGTGCCAGCAGCCCGCGACTAGCGGGGGTTTACAATGAGCAGTTCTTC
D gene: TRBD2
J gene: TRBJ2-1
clone size: NA
V gene: TRBV3-1/TRBV3-2
CDR3 length: 16

CDR3 protein: CASSLKGGDSSTDTQYF
CDR3 DNA: TGTGCCAGCAGCCTCAAAGGAGGAGACTCGAGCACAGATACGCAGTATTTT
D gene: NA
J gene: TRBJ2-3
clone size: once
V gene: TRBV6-4
CDR3 length: 17

CDR3 protein: CASMSSVSYNEQFF
CDR3 DNA: TGTGCCAGCATGAGTTCGGTCTCCTACAATGAGCAGTTCTTC
D gene: NA
J gene: TRBJ2-1
clone size: few
V gene: TRBV6-5
CDR3 length: 14

CDR3 protein: CASSLEAGTDSPLHF
CDR3 DNA: TGCGCCAGCAGCTTGGAGGCAGGGACGGATTCACCCCTCCACTTT
D gene: NA
J gene: TRBJ1-6
clone size: NA
V gene: TRBV5-1
CDR3 length: 15

CDR3 protein: CASSLLRDRVGNEQFF
CDR3 DNA: TGCGCCAGCAGCTTACTTCGGGACAGGGTTGGCAATGAGCAGTTCTTC
D gene: TRBD1
J gene: TRBJ2-1
clone size: NA
V gene: TRBV5-1
CDR3 length: 16

CDR3 protein: CASSPTKTSGADTQYF
CDR3 DNA: TGTGCCAGCAGCCCTACAAAGACTAGCGGTGCAGATACGCAGTATTTT
D gene: TRBD2
J gene: TRBJ2-3
clone size: NA
V gene: TRBV6-6
CDR3 length: 16

CDR3 protein: CASRVPRRAFF
CDR3 DNA: TGTGCCAGCAGGGTTCCCCGCCGAGCTTTCTTT
D gene: NA
J gene: TRBJ1-1
clone size: once
V gene: TRBV28
CDR3 length: 11

CDR3 protein: CAFLVGLAVSSSYNEQFF
CDR3 DNA: TGTGCTTTCCTGGTGGGACTAGCGGTTTCGAGCTCCTACAATGAGCAGTTCTTC
D gene: TRBD2
J gene: TRBJ2-1
clone size: NA
V gene: TRBV30
CDR3 length: 18

CDR3 protein: CASSLSTPRTESYNSPLHF
CDR3 DNA: TGTGCCAGCAGTTTATCGACCCCAAGGACAGAGTCCTATAATTCACCCCTCCACTTT
D gene: NA
J gene: TRBJ1-6
clone size: NA
V gene: TRBV27
CDR3 length: 19

CDR3 protein: CASSDSGDYEQYF
CDR3 DNA: TGTGCCAGCTCCGACAGTGGGGACTACGAGCAGTACTTC
D gene: NA
J gene: TRBJ2-7
clone size: NA
V gene: TRBV18
CDR3 length: 13

CDR3 protein: CASSPDGGNSGNTIYF
CDR3 DNA: TGTGCCAGCTCACCAGACGGGGGAAACTCTGGAAACACCATATATTTT
D gene: NA
J gene: TRBJ1-3
clone size: NA
V gene: TRBV18
CDR3 length: 16

CDR3 protein: CASSLDDEQYF
CDR3 DNA: TGTGCCAGCAGCTTAGACGACGAGCAGTACTTC
D gene: NA
J gene: TRBJ2-7
clone size: NA
V gene: TRBV11-2
CDR3 length: 11

CDR3 protein: CASNGGSWGGEQFF
CDR3 DNA: TGCGCCAGCAACGGGGGATCTTGGGGTGGAGAGCAGTTCTTC
D gene: NA
J gene: TRBJ2-1
clone size: once
V gene: TRBV10-1
CDR3 length: 14

CDR3 protein: CASSETGQGDYEQYF
CDR3 DNA: TGTGCCAGCAGTGAAACGGGACAGGGGGATTACGAGCAGTACTTC
D gene: TRBD1
J gene: TRBJ2-7
clone size: few
V gene: TRBV25-1
CDR3 length: 15

CDR3 protein: CASTTGTGLNNEQFF
CDR3 DNA: TGTGCCAGCACCACCGGGACAGGGCTCAACAATGAGCAGTTCTTC
D gene: TRBD1
J gene: TRBJ2-1
clone size: once
V gene: TRBV6-5
CDR3 length: 15

CDR3 protein: CASSFYGATDTQYF
CDR3 DNA: TGTGCCAGCAGTTTTTACGGGGCCACAGATACGCAGTATTTT
D gene: NA
J gene: TRBJ2-3
clone size: NA
V gene: TRBV7-3
CDR3 length: 14

CDR3 protein: CASSPPKTYNYGYTF
CDR3 DNA: TGTGCCAGCAGCCCCCCCAAGACTTATAACTATGGCTACACCTTC
D gene: NA
J gene: TRBJ1-2
clone size: NA
V gene: TRBV7-2
CDR3 length: 15

CDR3 protein: CASSIKPLAGDNTGELFF
CDR3 DNA: TGTGCCAGCAGCATTAAACCACTAGCGGGAGACAACACCGGGGAGCTGTTTTTT
D gene: NA
J gene: TRBJ2-2
clone size: NA
V gene: TRBV21-1
CDR3 length: 18

CDR3 protein: CASSPPGDTQYF
CDR3 DNA: TGTGCCAGCTCACCACCTGGGGATACGCAGTATTTT
D gene: NA
J gene: TRBJ2-3
clone size: NA
V gene: TRBV18
CDR3 length: 12

CDR3 protein: CASSYTGTGFGEQYF
CDR3 DNA: TGTGCCAGCTCTTACACCGGGACAGGGTTCGGCGAGCAGTACTTC
D gene: TRBD1
J gene: TRBJ2-7
clone size: NA
V gene: TRBV27
CDR3 length: 15

CDR3 protein: CASSLDFPTAGAINEQFF
CDR3 DNA: TGTGCCAGCAGCTTAGATTTCCCTACCGCGGGAGCCATCAATGAGCAGTTCTTC
D gene: TRBD2
J gene: TRBJ2-1
clone size: NA
V gene: TRBV11-2
CDR3 length: 18

CDR3 protein: CATSRERTSYEQYF
CDR3 DNA: TGTGCCACCAGTAGGGAGCGGACCTCCTACGAGCAGTACTTC
D gene: NA
J gene: TRBJ2-7
clone size: NA
V gene: TRBV15
CDR3 length: 14

CDR3 protein: CASRLSRYGYTF
CDR3 DNA: TGTGCCAGCAGGCTAAGTCGCTATGGCTACACCTTC
D gene: NA
J gene: TRBJ1-2
clone size: NA
V gene: TRBV28
CDR3 length: 12

CDR3 protein: CATSDWTSGTQETQYF
CDR3 DNA: TGTGCCACCAGTGATTGGACTAGCGGCACTCAAGAGACCCAGTACTTC
D gene: TRBD2
J gene: TRBJ2-5
clone size: few
V gene: TRBV24-1
CDR3 length: 16

CDR3 protein: CASSEDGANQPQHF
CDR3 DNA: TGTGCCAGCAGTGAAGACGGGGCGAATCAGCCCCAGCATTTT
D gene: NA
J gene: TRBJ1-5
clone size: NA
V gene: TRBV6-1
CDR3 length: 14

CDR3 protein: CASSLRGFHQPQHF
CDR3 DNA: TGTGCCAGCAGTTTACGAGGGTTTCATCAGCCCCAGCATTTT
D gene: NA
J gene: TRBJ1-5
clone size: NA
V gene: TRBV28
CDR3 length: 14

CDR3 protein: CAISGSSGDPTDTQYF
CDR3 DNA: TGTGCCATCAGTGGCTCTTCAGGGGACCCCACAGATACGCAGTATTTT
D gene: NA
J gene: TRBJ2-3
clone size: NA
V gene: TRBV10-3
CDR3 length: 16

CDR3 protein: CASTPGYYEQYF
CDR3 DNA: TGTGCCAGCACCCCGGGCTACTACGAGCAGTACTTC
D gene: NA
J gene: TRBJ2-7
clone size: NA
V gene: TRBV6-2/TRBV6-3
CDR3 length: 12

CDR3 protein: CASSNPGAGEIGELFF
CDR3 DNA: TGTGCCAGCAGTAACCCTGGGGCGGGAGAGATCGGGGAGCTGTTTTTT
D gene: TRBD2
J gene: TRBJ2-2
clone size: once
V gene: TRBV28
CDR3 length: 16

CDR3 protein: CASSPTRGTSGLPRFF
CDR3 DNA: TGTGCCAGCAGCCCAACCCGCGGGACTAGCGGCTTACCTCGGTTCTTC
D gene: TRBD2
J gene: TRBJ2-1
clone size: NA
V gene: TRBV9
CDR3 length: 16

CDR3 protein: CASSSERDTEAFF
CDR3 DNA: TGTGCCAGCAGTTCGGAGCGTGACACTGAAGCTTTCTTT
D gene: NA
J gene: TRBJ1-1
clone size: NA
V gene: TRBV5-5
CDR3 length: 13

CDR3 protein: CSATPGTHTNF
CDR3 DNA: TGCAGTGCTACACCCGGGACCCACACGAATTTT
D gene: NA
J gene: TRBJ2-3
clone size: NA
V gene: TRBV20-1
CDR3 length: 11

CDR3 protein: CATRTGLANEQFF
CDR3 DNA: TGTGCCACCAGAACCGGGCTAGCCAATGAGCAGTTCTTC
D gene: NA
J gene: TRBJ2-1
clone size: NA
V gene: TRBV15
CDR3 length: 13

CDR3 protein: CALLGTGGILYEQYF
CDR3 DNA: TGTGCCCTCCTAGGGACAGGGGGTATCCTCTACGAGCAGTACTTC
D gene: TRBD1
J gene: TRBJ2-7
clone size: NA
V gene: TRBV6-5
CDR3 length: 15

CDR3 protein: CATLLAETTDTQYF
CDR3 DNA: TGTGCCACCCTACTAGCGGAGACCACAGATACGCAGTATTTT
D gene: TRBD2
J gene: TRBJ2-3
clone size: NA
V gene: TRBV2
CDR3 length: 14

CDR3 protein: CASSYYSGGNSPLHF
CDR3 DNA: TGTGCCAGCAGCTACTACAGTGGTGGTAATTCACCCCTCCACTTT
D gene: NA
J gene: TRBJ1-6
clone size: NA
V gene: TRBV13
CDR3 length: 15

CDR3 protein: CASSLSRIDQPQHF
CDR3 DNA: TGTGCCAGCAGTTTATCCAGGATTGATCAGCCCCAGCATTTT
D gene: NA
J gene: TRBJ1-5
clone size: NA
V gene: TRBV28
CDR3 length: 14

CDR3 protein: CASSHDRGNGYTF
CDR3 DNA: TGTGCCAGCAGCCATGACAGGGGGAATGGCTACACCTTC
D gene: TRBD1
J gene: TRBJ1-2
clone size: NA
V gene: TRBV2
CDR3 length: 13

CDR3 protein: CASSQDNGLQGAKNIQYF
CDR3 DNA: TGCGCCAGCAGCCAAGATAATGGGTTGCAGGGGGCCAAAAACATTCAGTACTTC
D gene: NA
J gene: TRBJ2-4
clone size: NA
V gene: TRBV4-1
CDR3 length: 18